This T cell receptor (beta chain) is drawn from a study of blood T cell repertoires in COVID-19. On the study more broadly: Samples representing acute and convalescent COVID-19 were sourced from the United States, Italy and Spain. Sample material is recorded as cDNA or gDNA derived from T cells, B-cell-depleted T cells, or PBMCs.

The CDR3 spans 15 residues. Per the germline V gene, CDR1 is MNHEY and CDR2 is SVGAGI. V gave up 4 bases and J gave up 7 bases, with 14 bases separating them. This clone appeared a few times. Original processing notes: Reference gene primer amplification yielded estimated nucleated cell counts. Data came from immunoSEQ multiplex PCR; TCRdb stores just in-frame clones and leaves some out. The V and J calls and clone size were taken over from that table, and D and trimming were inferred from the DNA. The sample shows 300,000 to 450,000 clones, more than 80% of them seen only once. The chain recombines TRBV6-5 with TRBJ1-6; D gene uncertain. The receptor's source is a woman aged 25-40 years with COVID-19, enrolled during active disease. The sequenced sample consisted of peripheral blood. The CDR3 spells CASSWLYSGNSPLHF. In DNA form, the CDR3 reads TGTGCCAGCAGTTGGCTTTACAGCGGCAATTCACCCCTCCACTTT.